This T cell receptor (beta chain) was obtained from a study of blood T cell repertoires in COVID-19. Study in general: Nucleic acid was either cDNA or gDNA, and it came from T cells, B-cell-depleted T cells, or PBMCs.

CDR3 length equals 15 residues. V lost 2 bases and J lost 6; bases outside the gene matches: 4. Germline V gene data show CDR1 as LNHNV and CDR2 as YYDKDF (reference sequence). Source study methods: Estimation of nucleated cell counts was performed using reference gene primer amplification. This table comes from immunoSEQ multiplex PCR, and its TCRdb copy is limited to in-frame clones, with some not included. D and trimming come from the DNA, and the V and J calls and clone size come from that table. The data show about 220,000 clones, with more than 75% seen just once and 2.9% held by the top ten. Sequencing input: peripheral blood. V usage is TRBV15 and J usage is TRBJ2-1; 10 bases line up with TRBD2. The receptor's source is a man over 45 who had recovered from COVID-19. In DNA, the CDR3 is TGTGCCACCAGCAGAAGGACTAGCGGACTCAATGAGCAGTTCTTC. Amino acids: CATSRRTSGLNEQFF.